The rows below give T cell receptor beta chains drawn from one sample of a study of graft-versus-host responses after intestinal transplantation. Clones were sequenced by immunoSEQ multiplex PCR, and TCRdb holds only the in-frame ones, with some missing. This table has tens of thousands of clones, roughly 93% appearing once. Their cognate antigens are unknown. Sequenced here: unstimulated CD4+ T cells sorted from spleen or lymph node cells, sampled before transplant. These receptors all come from a human donor who was the organ donor for an intestinal transplant. Each CDR3 is given with its conserved first and last residue. The D gene is left open where the match is weak. For some rows the clone size is stated as once, few or many, or as a class when expanded; others skip it.

D gene	V gene	clone size	J gene	CDR3 DNA	CDR3 protein
TRBD2	TRBV7-2	-	TRBJ2-1	TGTGCCAGCAGCTTATTGGGACTAGACTCCTACAATGAGCAGTTCTTC	CASSLLGLDSYNEQFF
-	TRBV7-6	once	TRBJ1-1	TGTGCCAGCAGCTTTCAGATGAACACTGAAGCTTTCTTT	CASSFQMNTEAFF
-	TRBV14	-	TRBJ1-1	TGTGCCAGCAGCCGCACTGGAAAGACGTTCATGAACACTGAAGCTTTCTTT	CASSRTGKTFMNTEAFF
TRBD1	TRBV7-2	-	TRBJ2-5	TGTGCCAGCAGCCTAGGACAGGGCATAGATGAGACCCAGTACTTC	CASSLGQGIDETQYF
TRBD1	TRBV19	-	TRBJ1-6	TGTGCCAGTAGTGGGACAGGGTTAGGATCACCCCTCCACTTT	CASSGTGLGSPLHF
-	TRBV7-9	few	TRBJ2-1	TGTGCCAGCAGCGCCTACAATGAGCAGTTCTTC	CASSAYNEQFF
-	TRBV7-7	-	TRBJ1-6	TGTGCTAGCAGCCCACCCCGAGGGGCGGACGATTCACCCCTCCACTTT	CASSPPRGADDSPLHF
TRBD1	TRBV4-1	-	TRBJ1-1	TGCGCCAGCAGCCGGACAGGGGTGAAAGGAAACACTGAAGCTTTCTTT	CASSRTGVKGNTEAFF
-	TRBV9	-	TRBJ2-7	TGTGCCAGCAGCGTAGTAGCGACAGGCGAGCAGTACTTC	CASSVVATGEQYF
-	TRBV19	-	TRBJ1-6	TGTGCCAGTAGTATACGGCGGAATAATTCACCCCTCCACTTT	CASSIRRNNSPLHF
TRBD2	TRBV5-1	-	TRBJ2-5	TGCGCCAGCAGCCGCAGACTAGCGGGGGGGCAAGAGACCCAGTACTTC	CASSRRLAGGQETQYF
TRBD2	TRBV7-6	-	TRBJ2-7	TGTGCCAGCAGCTTAGCCCTGGCTCAGCGGGGGGGCCCCTACGAGCAGTACTTC	CASSLALAQRGGPYEQYF
TRBD1	TRBV6-5	-	TRBJ1-2	TGTGCCAGCAGTTACTCGCGTGGACAGGGGGCAAATGGCTACACCTTC	CASSYSRGQGANGYTF
-	TRBV7-8	-	TRBJ2-7	TGTGCCAGCAGGGTACGGACAGACTCCTACGAGCAGTACTTC	CASRVRTDSYEQYF
-	TRBV6-1	-	TRBJ1-5	TGTGCCAGCAGGAACGCAGGGGCGGGCAATCAGCCCCAGCATTTT	CASRNAGAGNQPQHF
-	TRBV18	once	TRBJ1-1	TGTGCCAGCTCACCTTTCGACAGCAGGAACACTGAAGCTTTCTTT	CASSPFDSRNTEAFF
-	TRBV21-1	-	TRBJ2-5	TGTGCCAGCACCCGGGGACCGACTGGCGAGACCCAGTACTTC	CASTRGPTGETQYF
TRBD2	TRBV7-9	-	TRBJ2-3	TGTGCCAGCAGCTTAAGGGGCCCTAGCGGTTACACAGATACGCAGTATTTT	CASSLRGPSGYTDTQYF
-	TRBV2	-	TRBJ2-2	TGTGCCAGCAGTGCTTCGATTAGGATGTCCGGGGAGCTGTTTTTT	CASSASIRMSGELFF
-	TRBV7-3	once	TRBJ2-6	TGTGCCAGCAGCTTAGAGGCTCGCTCTGGGGCCAACGTCCTGACTTTC	CASSLEARSGANVLTF
TRBD1	TRBV5-1	-	TRBJ2-2	TGCGCCAGCAGCTTGGCCGGGACAGGGGGCACCGGGGAGCTGTTTTTT	CASSLAGTGGTGELFF
-	TRBV7-8	few	TRBJ2-1	TGTGCCAGCAGCTTACAGGGATTCGATGAGCAGTTCTTC	CASSLQGFDEQFF
TRBD2	TRBV4-1	-	TRBJ2-1	TGCGCCAGCAGCCAGATCGGGACTAGCGGGGATGAGCAGTTCTTC	CASSQIGTSGDEQFF